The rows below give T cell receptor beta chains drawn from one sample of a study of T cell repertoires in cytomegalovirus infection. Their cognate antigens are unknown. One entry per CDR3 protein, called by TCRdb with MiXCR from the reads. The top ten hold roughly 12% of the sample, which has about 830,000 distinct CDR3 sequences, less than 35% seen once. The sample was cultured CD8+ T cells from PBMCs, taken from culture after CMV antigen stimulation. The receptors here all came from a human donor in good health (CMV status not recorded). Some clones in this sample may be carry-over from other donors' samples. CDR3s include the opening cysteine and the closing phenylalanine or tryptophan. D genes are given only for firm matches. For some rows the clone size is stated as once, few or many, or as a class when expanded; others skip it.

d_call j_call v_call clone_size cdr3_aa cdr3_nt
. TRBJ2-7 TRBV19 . CASSIEAASYEQYF TGTGCCAGTAGTATAGAAGCAGCTTCCTACGAGCAGTACTTC
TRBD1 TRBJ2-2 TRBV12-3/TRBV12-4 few CASSQGAGGELFF TGTGCCAGCAGTCAGGGGGCAGGCGGGGAGCTGTTTTTT
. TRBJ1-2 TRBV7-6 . CASKGSGLDYYGYTF TGTGCCAGCAAGGGCAGTGGATTGGACTACTATGGCTACACCTTC
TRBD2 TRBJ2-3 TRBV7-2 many CASSFRKIAGGTSTDTQYF TGTGCCAGCAGCTTTCGAAAGATAGCGGGGGGAACTAGCACAGATACGCAGTATTTT
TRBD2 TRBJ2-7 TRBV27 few CASSLAGGPYEQYF TGTGCCAGCAGTTTAGCGGGGGGCCCCTACGAGCAGTACTTC
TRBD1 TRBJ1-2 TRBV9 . CASSPGTGAATYGYTF TGTGCCAGCAGCCCCGGGACAGGGGCAGCAACCTATGGCTACACCTTC
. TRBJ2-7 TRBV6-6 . CASGVSQEQYF TGTGCCAGTGGGGTTAGTCAAGAGCAGTACTTC
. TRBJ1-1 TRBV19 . CASIAGNTEAFF TGTGCCAGTATTGCGGGTAACACTGAAGCTTTCTTT
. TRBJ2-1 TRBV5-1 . CASSFLEGGAYNEQFF TGCGCCAGCAGCTTCCTGGAGGGGGGTGCCTACAATGAGCAGTTCTTC
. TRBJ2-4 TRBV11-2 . CASSEVELAKNIPYF TGTGCCAGCAGTGAAGTCGAGCTCGCCAAAAACATTCCGTACTTC
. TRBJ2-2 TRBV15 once CATTPPQGSSAGELFF TGTGCCACCACCCCGCCCCAGGGGTCATCAGCCGGGGAGCTGTTTTTT
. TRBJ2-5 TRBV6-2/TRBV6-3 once CASSSAPRETQYF TGTGCCAGCAGTTCGGCCCCGAGAGAGACCCAGTACTTC
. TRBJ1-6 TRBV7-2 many CASSLEAGHSPLHF TGTGCCAGCAGCTTAGAGGCAGGGCACTCACCCCTCCACTTT
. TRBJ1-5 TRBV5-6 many CASSFGGGARPQHF TGTGCCAGCAGCTTTGGTGGGGGGGCCAGGCCCCAGCATTTT
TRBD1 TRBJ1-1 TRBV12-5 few CASVLGQGGEAFF TGTGCTAGTGTCCTTGGACAGGGGGGCGAAGCTTTCTTT
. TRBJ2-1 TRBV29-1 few CSVPTRNEQFF TGCAGCGTCCCTACACGAAATGAGCAGTTCTTC
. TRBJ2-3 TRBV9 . CASSPRYPDTQYF TGTGCCAGCAGCCCCCGTTACCCAGATACGCAGTATTTT
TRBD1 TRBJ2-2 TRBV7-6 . CASSSRDRGFTGELFF TGTGCTAGCAGCTCTCGGGACAGGGGTTTCACCGGGGAGCTGTTTTTT
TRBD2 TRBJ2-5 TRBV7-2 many CASSLRSRGGETQYF TGTGCCAGCAGCTTAAGATCGAGGGGAGGGGAGACCCAGTACTTC
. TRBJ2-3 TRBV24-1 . CATSDNYPDTQYF TGTGCCACCAGTGATAATTACCCAGATACGCAGTATTTT
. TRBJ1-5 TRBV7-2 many CASSLMGASNQPQHF TGTGCCAGCAGCTTAATGGGGGCTAGCAATCAGCCCCAGCATTTT
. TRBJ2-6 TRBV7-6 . CASSWDTGANVLTF TGTGCCAGCAGCTGGGACACTGGGGCCAACGTCCTGACTTTC
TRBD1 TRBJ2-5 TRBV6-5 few CASRRLGQGVLETQYF TGTGCCAGCAGGAGACTGGGACAGGGTGTTTTAGAGACCCAGTACTTC
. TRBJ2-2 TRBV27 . CASSLNPGITGELFF TGTGCCAGCAGTTTAAACCCAGGGATCACCGGGGAGCTGTTTTTT
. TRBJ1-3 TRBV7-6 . CASSLESFPDTIYF TGTGCCAGCAGCTTAGAGTCGTTCCCGGACACCATATATTTT
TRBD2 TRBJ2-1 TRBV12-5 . CASGPPGSGGYSSYNEQFF TGTGCTAGTGGCCCGCCAGGTAGCGGGGGCTACAGCTCCTACAATGAGCAGTTCTTC
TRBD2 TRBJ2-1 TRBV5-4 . CASSLRGGGVYNEQFF TGTGCCAGCAGCTTGAGGGGCGGGGGGGTCTACAATGAGCAGTTCTTC
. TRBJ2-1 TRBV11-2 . CASSHHPNEQFF TGTGCCAGCAGCCACCACCCCAATGAGCAGTTCTTC
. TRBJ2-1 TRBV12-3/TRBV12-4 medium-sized CASTLGTFNEQFF TGTGCCAGCACCCTAGGGACTTTCAATGAGCAGTTCTTC
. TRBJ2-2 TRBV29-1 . CSVVEGWTTGELFF TGCAGCGTTGTTGAAGGTTGGACCACCGGGGAGCTGTTTTTT
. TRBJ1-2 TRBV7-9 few CASSTRDGERNYGYTF TGTGCCAGCAGCACCCGGGACGGAGAGAGGAACTATGGCTACACCTTC